The next 15 T cell receptor beta chains were all read from a single sample in a study of early T cells in non-severe SARS-CoV-2 infection. TCRdb independently ran MiXCR on the 5' RACE reads; one entry per CDR3 protein. This table holds some 82,000 distinct CDR3 sequences, approximately 12% found once. This specimen consisted of whole blood, obtained at baseline. The receptors stem from an adult who was a healthcare worker with PCR-confirmed SARS-CoV-2 infection or an uninfected control (not recorded which).

This clonotype has at least ten counts. The chain combines TRBV2 with TRBJ1-3; unclear D gene. The V gene's germline CDR1 is SNHLY and CDR2 FYNNEI. The CDR3 consists of 13 residues. V was cut by 9 bases and J by 0 bases, with 9 bases left in between. CDR3 DNA sequence: TGTGCCAGGAAACCTAGCTCTGGAAACACCATATATTTT. Translated, it gives CARKPSSGNTIYF.

The chain employs TRBV11-3 and TRBJ2-3; TRBD2 aligns across 7 bases. The germline V gene has CDR1 SGHNT and CDR2 YENEEA. V was clipped by 5 bases and J by 0 bases; unmatched bases: 8. This CDR3 region has 16 residues. CDR3 sequence: CASSVGGGRSTDTQYF. CDR3 in DNA: TGTGCCAGCAGCGTAGGCGGCGGGAGAAGCACAGATACGCAGTATTTT.

The chain is built from TRBV20-1 and TRBJ2-1, with D unclear. Trimming removed 1 base at V and 8 bases at J, with 15 bases between. CDR1 is DFQATT, CDR2 SNEGSKA, per germline (reference sequence). This CDR3 is built from 14 residues. The CDR3 bases are TGCAGTGCTAGAGTTCGGGTGTCCGCCCATGAGCAGTTCTTC. This codes for CSARVRVSAHEQFF.

This clonotype was recorded at least ten times. This chain connects TRBV18 to TRBJ2-1; D is unresolved. CDR1 is KGHSH, CDR2 LQKENI, per germline. This CDR3 has 17 residues. V was pared by 0 bases and J by 2 bases, with 14 bases between. CDR3 in amino acids: CASSPPVGRNTYNEQFF. Here the CDR3 DNA reads TGTGCCAGCTCACCACCGGTTGGGCGGAATACCTACAATGAGCAGTTCTTC.

By proportion, this clonotype is medium-sized. The chain combines TRBV12-3 or TRBV12-4 with TRBJ2-3; no clear D gene. V gave up 6 bases and J gave up 4 bases, with 11 bases separating them. CDR3 length: 13 amino acids. The CDR3 nucleotides read TGTGCCAGCAGCCCAGGCCATCCAGATACGCAGTATTTT. Translated, it gives CASSPGHPDTQYF.

The CDR3 DNA follows: TGTGCCAGCAGTCCACCCACCTTAGCGGGGGGAAGGGGAAACATTCAGTACTTC. This gives the protein CASSPPTLAGGRGNIQYF. This chain joins TRBV28 and TRBJ2-4; 10 bases agree with TRBD2. Trimming cost V 5 bases and J 6 bases; bases outside gene matches: 16. The CDR3 contains 18 residues. Germline V gene lookup returns CDR1 MDHEN and CDR2 SYDVKM.

The rearrangement uses TRBV20-1 and TRBJ1-1; weak D call: TRBD1 (5 bases). V shed 0 bases and J shed 4 bases, with 15 bases lying between them. From germline, CDR1 is DFQATT and CDR2 SNEGSKA (reference sequence). The CDR3 sequence is 15 residues long. The CDR3 sequence: CSARDDSFPSTEAFF. The CDR3 DNA sequence: TGCAGTGCTAGAGATGACAGCTTCCCTAGCACTGAAGCTTTCTTT.

This clonotype was observed many times. The rearrangement uses TRBV12-5 and TRBJ1-1, with no clear D. The CDR3 runs to 12 residues. Germline V lookup: CDR1 LGHNT, CDR2 FRNRAP. Deletions cut 6 bases from V and 1 base from J, with 6 bases between. CDR3 DNA: TGTGCTAGTGGGACCGCGAACACTGAAGCTTTCTTT. As protein: CASGTANTEAFF. The full variable domain, in which reference TRBV12-5 and TRBJ1-1 provide the parts outside the CDR3, is DARVTQTPRHKVTEMGQEVTMRCQPILGHNTVFWYRQTMMQGLELLAYFRNRAPLDDSGMPKDRFSAEMPDATLATLKIQPSEPRDSAVYFCASGTANTEAFFGQGTRLTVV.

This clonotype was found many times. V usage is TRBV25-1 and J usage is TRBJ1-2; a weak D match, TRBD1 (6 bases). The V gene's germline CDR1 is MGHDK and CDR2 SYGVNS. The CDR3 covers 12 residues. Trimming shortened V by 5 bases and J by 8 bases, and 12 bases separated the two germline ends. In DNA form, the CDR3 reads TGTGCCAGCAGTCCTACAGGGCGCGGCTACACCTTC. It yields the protein CASSPTGRGYTF.

In this sample, this clonotype turned up a few times. The gene calls are TRBV7-9 and TRBJ1-3; D not certain. Germline V lookup: CDR1 SEHNR, CDR2 FQNEAQ (reference sequence). Trimming took off 5 bases at V and 4 bases at J, with 12 bases between the two ends. The CDR3 loop spans 14 amino acids. The CDR3 here is CASSTAMTGNTIYF. The CDR3 bases are TGTGCCAGCAGCACCGCAATGACCGGAAACACCATATATTTT.

This clonotype was seen a few times. The chain links TRBV7-8 to TRBJ2-2; D not certain. V was trimmed by 2 bases and J by 4 bases, leaving 14 bases between them. The length of the CDR3 is 16 residues. Germline V gene lookup returns CDR1 SGHVS and CDR2 FQNEAQ. As DNA, the CDR3 is TGTGCCAGCAGCTTATCGTCCGGGTTGGGCACCGGGGAGCTGTTTTTT. This sequence encodes CASSLSSGLGTGELFF. The whole variable domain, filled in from reference TRBV7-8 and TRBJ2-2, reads GAGVSQSPRYKVAKRGQDVALRCDPISGHVSLFWYQQALGQGPEFLTYFQNEAQLDKSGLPSDRFFAERPEGSVSTLKIQRTQQEDSAVYLCASSLSSGLGTGELFFGEGSRLTVL.

This chain uses TRBV28 with TRBJ1-2, with 7 bases matching TRBD1. The V gene end was trimmed by 6 bases and the J gene end by 2 bases; junction bases not matched to a gene: 6. Germline CDR1 MDHEN, CDR2 SYDVKM. CDR3 length: 14 residues. The CDR3 is CASRETGSNYGYTF. In DNA form, the CDR3 reads TGTGCCAGCAGGGAGACAGGGTCCAACTATGGCTACACCTTC.

The chain has TRBV19 and TRBJ1-2; D is unresolved. CDR1 LNHDA and CDR2 SQIVND come from the germline V gene (reference sequence). The length of the CDR3 is 13 residues. Trimming cost V 1 base and J 2 bases, with 5 bases left between them. CDR3 in amino acids: CASSIGSNYGYTF. CDR3 sequence (DNA): TGTGCCAGTAGTATAGGATCAAACTATGGCTACACCTTC.

The rearrangement joins TRBV7-6 to TRBJ2-1, with D maybe TRBD2 (6 bases). Trimming took off 2 bases at V and 7 bases at J, with 18 bases between the two ends. This CDR3 has 16 amino acids. Germline CDR1 is SGHVS and CDR2 is FNYEAQ. CDR3 nucleotides: TGTGCCAGCAGCTTACAGCCGAACGGGGGTTCAAATGAGCAGTTCTTC. Protein product: CASSLQPNGGSNEQFF.

This rearrangement joins TRBV28 to TRBJ2-7; the D gene is possibly TRBD2 (6 bases). The CDR3 sequence is 11 residues long. Trimming stripped 8 bases from V and 3 bases from J, with 8 bases between. CDR1 and CDR2 from the germline V gene are MDHEN and SYDVKM. Here the CDR3 DNA reads TGTGCCAGCGGAGGGGACTACGAGCAGTACTTC. It specifies CASGGDYEQYF.